This TCR beta chain came from a study of T cells in women clearing cervical HPV infection (dated by TCRdb to the late 2010s). About the study as a whole: The cases were 25 women with histologically confirmed HPV16-related CIN3 or worse, and 2 of these cases were invasive cancers. For cases, a median interval of approximately 150 days, with an interquartile range of about 90 to 200 days, was observed between lesion detection and blood sampling. Median age was about 35 years in cases versus around 37 in controls, and baseline characteristics did not differ significantly. An exploratory proof-of-principle case-control study, nested within the Guanacaste HPV Natural History Study in Costa Rica, was conducted to compare TCR repertoires across cervical HPV16 outcomes. As quality controls, five blinded duplicates were added to each group, bringing the total to 60 or so samples made up of around 50 participants and approximately ten replicates. Since HLA typing was available for only a few women, HLA type could not be ruled out as a confounder. Blood from cases was drawn at the visit where the lesion was first identified, while blood from controls was drawn once the infection was no longer detected. Controls were 25 or so women whose single incident HPV16 infection cleared within 12 months without precancer or cancer developing. The parent cohort enrolled 10,000 or so women aged 18 or older in Guanacaste, Costa Rica, during about 1992 to 1994 and followed them for less than 8 years. Cases were matched to controls by age within five years and by the year the sample was collected. What the work shows at the level of the full study, not this receptor alone: Random forest classifiers combining richness and V gene abundances distinguished cases from controls with an estimated AUC of more than 0.8. T-cell numbers per sample were unknown, so richness differences could reflect varying T-cell content rather than repertoire biology. Across sequencing depths, CIN3+ cases showed significantly higher TCR repertoire richness than controls, but evenness did not differ between the groups. Lower TRBV6-7 relative abundance was observed in cases than in controls (around 0.1% versus 0.15%; Bonferroni P = 0.0008). Whether associations preceded infection or resulted from infection could not be shown with the cross-sectional design, and effector/memory subsets and HPV-specific T cells were not isolated.

The CDR3 sequence holds 11 residues, the cysteine and phenylalanine included. The DNA shown is the part of the CDR3 that was read: 24 bases, in frame from base 1. The germline V gene (reference sequence) provides CDR1 SGHNT and CDR2 YYREEE. The immunoSEQ assay used multiplex PCR to amplify TCR beta CDR3 regions from an average of around 1,200 ng of genomic DNA per sample. The assay corrected primer bias using a complete synthetic TCR repertoire to establish an amplification baseline. Amplicons were sequenced on the Illumina platform. Concerning the study's data processing: Sequences were error-corrected by clustering with frequency ratios and a modified nearest-neighbor algorithm, then analyzed in the immunoSEQ Analyzer with IMGT gene definitions. At each rarefaction depth, TCR richness and evenness were averaged over 20 rarefaction repeats, and samples with fewer sequences than the depth were excluded. V, D and J gene relative abundances were compared between groups with Wilcoxon rank sum tests, applying FDR correction. Blinded duplicates gave an intraclass correlation of around 96% for TCR richness and an average of roughly 82% across over 65 gene segments. TCRdb carries this immuneACCESS record with in-frame sequences only. Its versions omit some clonotypes, under half of them owing to an unresolved V gene in the studies checked, with the rest unexplained. V and J calls and clone size are as listed in that table; D and trimming were resolved from the DNA. This sample's table lists about 14,000 clones. Of the sample, roughly 8.2% is held by the ten largest clones.

In regard to this clone: It lacks a known antigen. The read terminates 3 residues before the CDR3 end, so the remaining end is supplied by the germline J gene.

Every participant had a single incident cervical HPV16 infection, and prevalent HPV16 infections were excluded. Cervical HPV DNA was detected with MY09/MY11 PCR, and genotyping was done by dot-blot hybridization. Approximately 16 mL of heparinized blood were centrifuged, and the buffy coat was aliquoted, frozen at -30°C, then stored at -80°C. QIAGEN kits were used to extract genomic DNA from the buffy coat specimens. This receptor was obtained from a woman between 18 and 70 years old with a cervical HPV16 infection that either progressed to CIN3+ or cleared (not recorded which). The chain is assembled from TRBV5-4 and TRBJ2-3; TRBD2 is a possible D gene, resting on 5 matching bases. The sequenced material came from blood buffy coat. The CDR3 region reads CASSTPGTQYF. The sequenced part of the CDR3 DNA is TGTGCCAGCAGCACACCGGGGACG.